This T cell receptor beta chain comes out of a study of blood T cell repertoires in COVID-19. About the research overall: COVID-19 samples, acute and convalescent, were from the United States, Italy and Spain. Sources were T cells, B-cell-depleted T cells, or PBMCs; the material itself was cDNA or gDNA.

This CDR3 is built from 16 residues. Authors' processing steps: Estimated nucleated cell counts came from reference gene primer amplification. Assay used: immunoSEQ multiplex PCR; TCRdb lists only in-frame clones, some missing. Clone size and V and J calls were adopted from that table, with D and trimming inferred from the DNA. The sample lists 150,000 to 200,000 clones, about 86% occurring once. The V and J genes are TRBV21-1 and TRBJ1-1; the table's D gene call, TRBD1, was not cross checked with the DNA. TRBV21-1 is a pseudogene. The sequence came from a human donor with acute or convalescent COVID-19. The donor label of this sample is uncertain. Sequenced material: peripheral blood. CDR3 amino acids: CASSKVPQGRCTEAFF. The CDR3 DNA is TGTGCCAGCAGCAAAGTCCCACAGGGCCGATGCACTGAAGCTTTCTTT.